The clone carrying this TCR beta chain came up many times. Its antigen remains unidentified. After removal of 5 bases from V and 8 bases from J, the junction contained 6 bases not matched to a gene. This CDR3 is 13 amino acids long. Germline CDR1 is SGHAT and CDR2 is FQDESV (reference sequence). The sample originates from a study of regulatory T cells in long-lasting Graves disease. In building TCR beta libraries, iRepertoire HTBI primers were used together with Arm-PCR of CDR3 regions. As processed by the authors: Identification of gene segments yielded some 61 TRBV and roughly 15 TRBJ across samples. TCRdb reprocessed the multiplex PCR reads with MiXCR, giving one entry per CDR3 protein. What appears here as the V and J calls and clone size reflects TCRdb's work, not the paper's. The sample contains roughly 420,000 distinct CDR3 sequences, roughly 15% of which appear only once. Regarding time point: newly diagnosed GD, antithyroid drugs for less than 3 months. There was RNA extracted from PBMCs, and the TCR library was made from it. Collection of peripheral blood (roughly 9 milliliters) was done using EDTA tubes.

Study results and limitations: Persistent Graves' patients showed less TCR diversity than newly diagnosed ones.

The same specimen was also included in a second study, on T cells in Graves' hyperthyroidism and ophthalmopathy. Per that study: Diagnosis rested on symptoms, serum thyroxine and TRAb, thyroid ultrasound, and orbital computed tomography.

This material consisted of peripheral blood mononuclear cells (PBMCs), taken at new diagnosis, from a patient treated with antithyroid drugs. The rearrangement joins TRBV11-1 to TRBJ2-1; TRBD2 aligns across 7 bases. The TCR originated in a woman in her fifties or sixties with Graves disease. The CDR3 protein is CASSPRLADEQFF. The DNA of the CDR3 is TGTGCCAGCAGCCCGAGACTAGCTGATGAGCAGTTCTTC. Full variable domain (outside the CDR3, taken from reference TRBV11-1 and TRBJ2-1): EAEVAQSPRYKITEKSQAVAFWCDPISGHATLYWYRQILGQGPELLVQFQDESVVDDSQLPKDRFSAERLKGVDSTLKIQPAELGDSAMYLCASSPRLADEQFFGPGTRLTVL.